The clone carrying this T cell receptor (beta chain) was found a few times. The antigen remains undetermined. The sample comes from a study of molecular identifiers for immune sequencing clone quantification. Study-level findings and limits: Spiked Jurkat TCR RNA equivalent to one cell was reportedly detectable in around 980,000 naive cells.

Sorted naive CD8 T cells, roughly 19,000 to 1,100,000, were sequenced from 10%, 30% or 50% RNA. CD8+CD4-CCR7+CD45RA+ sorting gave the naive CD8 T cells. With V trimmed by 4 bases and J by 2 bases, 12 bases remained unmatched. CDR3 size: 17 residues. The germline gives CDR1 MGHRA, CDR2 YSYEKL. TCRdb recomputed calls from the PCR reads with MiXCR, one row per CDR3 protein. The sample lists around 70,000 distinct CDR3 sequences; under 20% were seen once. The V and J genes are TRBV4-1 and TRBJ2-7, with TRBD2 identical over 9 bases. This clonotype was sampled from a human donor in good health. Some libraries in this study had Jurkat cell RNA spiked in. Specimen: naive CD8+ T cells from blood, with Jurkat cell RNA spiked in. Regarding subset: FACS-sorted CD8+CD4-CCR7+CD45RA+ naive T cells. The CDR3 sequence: CASSRRQTSGNTYEQYF. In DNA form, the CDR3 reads TGCGCCAGCAGCCGTAGACAGACTAGCGGAAATACCTACGAGCAGTACTTC.